This TCR beta chain came from a study of T cell changes during pregnancy in multiple sclerosis. The trim removed 6 bases at V and 1 base at J, leaving 9 bases unmatched. This CDR3 comprises 16 residues. CDR1 KGHSH and CDR2 LQKENI come from the germline V gene. Profiling relied on immunoSEQ multiplex PCR, and the TCRdb table lists in-frame clones only, not all of them. The sample has over 25,000 clones, 80% to 90% seen once. The source is a female donor with multiple sclerosis, enrolled in a pregnancy study. The chain employs TRBV18 and TRBJ1-2; 9 bases match TRBD1. Material: CD8+ T cells from peripheral blood mononuclear cells, obtained in the third trimester of pregnancy. For the CDR3, the DNA is TGTGCCAGCTCCCAGGACAGGGGATCTTTTAACTATGGCTACACCTTC. Its translation is CASSQDRGSFNYGYTF.